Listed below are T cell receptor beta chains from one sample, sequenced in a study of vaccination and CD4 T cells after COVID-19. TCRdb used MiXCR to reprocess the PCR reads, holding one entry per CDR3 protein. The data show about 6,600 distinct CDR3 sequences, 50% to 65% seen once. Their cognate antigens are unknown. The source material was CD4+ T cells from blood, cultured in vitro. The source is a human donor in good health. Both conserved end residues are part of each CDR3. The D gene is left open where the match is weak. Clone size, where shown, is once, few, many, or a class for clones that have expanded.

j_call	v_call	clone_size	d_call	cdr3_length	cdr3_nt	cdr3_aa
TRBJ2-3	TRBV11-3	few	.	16	TGTGCCAGCAGCTTAGCCCTCGCGGGAACAACAGATACGCAGTATTTT	CASSLALAGTTDTQYF
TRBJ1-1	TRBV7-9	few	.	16	TGTGCCAGCAGCTTAGCGGGGAGCAGGGCGAACACTGAAGCTTTCTTT	CASSLAGSRANTEAFF
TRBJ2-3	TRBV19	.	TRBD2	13	TGTGCCAGTAGAGTAGCGGGGTCAGATACGCAGTATTTT	CASRVAGSDTQYF
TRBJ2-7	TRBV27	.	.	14	TGTGCCAGCAGTCCCCCAGGCAGGGTAGGCGAGCAGTACTTC	CASSPPGRVGEQYF
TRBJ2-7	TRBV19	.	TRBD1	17	TGTGCCAGTAGTGGGACAGGGGCTGTCAACATCTTCTACGAGCAGTACTTC	CASSGTGAVNIFYEQYF
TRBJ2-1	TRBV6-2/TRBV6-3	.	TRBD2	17	TGTGCCAGCAGTTTGGGGACTAGCGGGAGGGGTGACAATGAGCAGTTCTTC	CASSLGTSGRGDNEQFF
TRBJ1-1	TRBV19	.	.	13	TGTGCCAGTAAGCTCGGTTTGAACACTGAAGCTTTCTTT	CASKLGLNTEAFF
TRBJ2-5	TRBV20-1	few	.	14	TGCAGTGCTCCCCCGGGGCAGCGAGAAGGGACCCAGTACTTC	CSAPPGQREGTQYF
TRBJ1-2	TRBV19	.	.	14	TGTGCCAGTAGGGGAGAGGGATCTAACTATGGCTACACCTTC	CASRGEGSNYGYTF
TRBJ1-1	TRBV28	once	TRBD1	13	TGTGCCAGCAGCCCGACAGGGCAAGCTGAAGCTTTCTTT	CASSPTGQAEAFF
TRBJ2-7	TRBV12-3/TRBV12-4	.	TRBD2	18	TGTGCCAGCAGTTTAGGGCTAGCGGAAGCCTTGGGGTCCTACGAGCAGTACTTC	CASSLGLAEALGSYEQYF
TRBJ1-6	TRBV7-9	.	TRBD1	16	TGTGCCAGCAGGCTGGGGTCCGGGACAGGGAATTCACCCCTCCACTTT	CASRLGSGTGNSPLHF
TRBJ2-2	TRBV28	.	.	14	TGTGCCAGCAGGGGGGGGCCCCACACCGGGGAGCTGTTTTTT	CASRGGPHTGELFF
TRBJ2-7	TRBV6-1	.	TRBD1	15	TGTGCCAGCAAAGAAGGGACAGGGATCTCCTACGAGCAGTACTTC	CASKEGTGISYEQYF
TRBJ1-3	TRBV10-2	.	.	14	TGCGCCAGCAGGAAGGGGGACACTGGAAACACCATATATTTT	CASRKGDTGNTIYF
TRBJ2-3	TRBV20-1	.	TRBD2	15	TGCAGTGCTACTACTAGCGGGAGTTACACAGATACGCAGTATTTT	CSATTSGSYTDTQYF
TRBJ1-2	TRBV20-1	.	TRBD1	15	TGCAGTGCTAGAGTGCCGGGACAGGGGAACTATGGCTACACCTTC	CSARVPGQGNYGYTF
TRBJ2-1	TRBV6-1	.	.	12	TGTGCCAGCAGTGATCGGCGCAATGAGCGGTTCTTC	CASSDRRNERFF
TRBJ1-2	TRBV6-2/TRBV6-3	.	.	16	TGTGCCAGCAGTTACCGGGGGGGGTCCCCTTATGACGGCTACACCTTC	CASSYRGGSPYDGYTF
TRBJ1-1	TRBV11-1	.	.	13	TGTGCCAGCAGCTTAGTCGCAGAGACTGAAGCTTTCTTT	CASSLVAETEAFF
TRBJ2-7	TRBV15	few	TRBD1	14	TGTGCCACCAGCAATCGACAGGGGACCTACGAGCAGTACTTC	CATSNRQGTYEQYF
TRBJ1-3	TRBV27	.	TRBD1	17	TGTGCCAGCACCCAAGAGGGGACAGCCCTCTCTGGAAACACCATATATTTT	CASTQEGTALSGNTIYF
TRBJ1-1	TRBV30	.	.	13	TGTGCCTGGAGTGCAGGGGTGACGGCTGAAGCTTTCTTT	CAWSAGVTAEAFF
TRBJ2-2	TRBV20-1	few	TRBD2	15	TGCAGTGCTAAGGTCCTAGCGGGGAACACCGGGGAGCTGTTTTTT	CSAKVLAGNTGELFF
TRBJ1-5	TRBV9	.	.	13	TGTGCCAGCAGCGTTGGTAGCAATCAGCCCCAGCATTTT	CASSVGSNQPQHF
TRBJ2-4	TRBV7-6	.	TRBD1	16	TGTGCCAGCAGCCCCGGGACAGGGCTAGCCAAAAACATTCAGTACTTC	CASSPGTGLAKNIQYF